Shown below are 8 T cell receptor beta chains from a single sample sequenced in a study of cytomegalovirus exposure and HLA in healthy donors. Primers: 60 Vbeta forward and 13 Jbeta reverse. Clones were sequenced by immunoSEQ multiplex PCR, and TCRdb holds only the in-frame ones, with some missing. The data hold 95,000 to 150,000 clones, with over 50% observed a single time. The sample comprised PBMCs. These receptors came from a woman aged 40 to 50 in good health and CMV-seropositive.

The chain has TRBV2 and TRBJ1-4; TRBD1 is a possible D gene (6 bases). V lost 5 bases to trimming and J lost 0 bases, with 13 bases between them. This CDR3 has 16 amino acids. Germline V lookup: CDR1 SNHLY, CDR2 FYNNEI. The CDR3 sequence: CASSNRQVATNEKLFF. The CDR3 region has the DNA TGTGCCAGCAGTAACCGACAGGTTGCAACTAATGAAAAACTGTTTTTT.

The chain recombines TRBV2 with TRBJ1-2, with 9 nucleotides matching TRBD1. The junction had 8 bases not matched to a gene; V was cut back by 7 bases and J by 5 bases. Germline values: CDR1 SNHLY, CDR2 FYNNEI. The CDR3 totals 14 residues. CDR3 DNA sequence: TGTGCCAGCACTCTACAGGGGGCTGAGTATGGCTACACCTTC. Protein: CASTLQGAEYGYTF.

The CDR3 DNA reads TGTGCCAGCAGCTCGGGACTAGACCCAGATACGCAGTATTTT. It translates to CASSSGLDPDTQYF. The chain joins TRBV7-3 to TRBJ2-3; 8 bases are a match to TRBD2. This CDR3 is 14 amino acids long. In germline, CDR1 is SGHTA, CDR2 FQGTGA. The V segment lost 4 bases and the J segment 4 bases; nucleotides outside the gene matches: 4.

The chain employs TRBV6-5 and TRBJ1-2; D ambiguous. V was clipped by 5 bases and J by 3 bases, with 16 bases between them. This CDR3 contains 15 residues. Germline-derived CDR1 and CDR2 are MNHEY and SVGAGI. For the CDR3, the DNA is TGTGCCAGCAGTACCCTTGCGGAAGCTTACTATGGCTACACCTTC. Its translation is CASSTLAEAYYGYTF.

The chain is built from TRBV7-2 and TRBJ2-1, with D possibly being TRBD1 (5 bases). CDR1 and CDR2 from the germline V gene are SGHTA and FQGNSA. The V end was cut by 0 bases, the J end by 0 bases, with 6 bases between. CDR3 size: 15 residues. CDR3: CASSLAQDSYNEQFF. For the CDR3, the DNA is TGTGCCAGCAGCTTAGCACAGGACTCCTACAATGAGCAGTTCTTC.

The gene calls are TRBV6-5 and TRBJ2-5; D perhaps matches TRBD1 (6 bases). The CDR3 runs to 15 residues. The V and J ends lost 10 bases and 0 bases respectively, with 18 bases between them. Looked up from germline, CDR1 is MNHEY and CDR2 is SVGAGI. The CDR3 reads CATQTHAGDQETQYF. CDR3 bases: TGTGCCACCCAAACCCACGCAGGGGACCAAGAGACCCAGTACTTC.

J is TRBJ2-7 and V is TRBV11-2; 8 bases are a match to TRBD1. Looked up from germline, CDR1 is SGHAT and CDR2 is FQNNGV. The trim removed 3 bases at V and 2 bases at J, leaving 12 bases unmatched. The CDR3 is 17 residues long. CDR3 sequence: CASSLEPGTGFAYEQYF. CDR3 in DNA: TGTGCCAGCAGCTTGGAACCTGGGACAGGATTTGCCTACGAGCAGTACTTC.

This clone appeared a few times. The chain carries TRBV6-6 and TRBJ1-1, with TRBD1 matching 7 bases. Germline CDR1 and CDR2: MNHNY and SVGAGI (reference sequence). The CDR3 totals 14 residues. Losses at the gene ends were 2 bases for V and 4 bases for J; bases not matched to a gene: 4. This chain's CDR3 is CASSYEGAGTEAFF. In DNA, the CDR3 is TGTGCCAGCAGTTACGAGGGGGCGGGCACTGAAGCTTTCTTT.